The 26 T cell receptor beta chains reported below all come from one sample, sequenced in a study of T-cell memory formation after mild COVID-19. TCRdb reanalysed the 5' RACE reads using MiXCR and keeps one entry per CDR3 protein. The sample gives about half a million distinct CDR3 sequences, about 20% of which show up once; roughly 12% is in the top ten. Input material: PBMCs or a T cell subset sorted from them (not recorded which). These receptor sequences come from an adult woman who had mild COVID-19 (a few samples of this study predate the infection). Cell type and time point are not known.

This clonotype turned up a few times. J is TRBJ2-6 and V is TRBV20-1, with D unclear. From germline, CDR1 is DFQATT and CDR2 SNEGSKA (reference sequence). There are 15 residues in the CDR3. The V end lost 0 bases, the J end lost 0 bases, and 6 bases lay between the germline ends. In nucleotides, the CDR3 is TGCAGTGCTAGAGACCCGTACTCTGGGGCCAACGTCCTGACTTTC. As protein: CSARDPYSGANVLTF.

V gene TRBV6-4 combines with J gene TRBJ1-4; D remains ambiguous. Between the trimmed V and J ends, which lost 4 bases and 7 bases, there was a span of 10 bases. CDR1 and CDR2 (germline): MRHNA, SNTAGT. This CDR3 is built from 13 residues. As DNA, the CDR3 is TGTGCCAGCAGTGCTGCCGGCGGTGAAAAACTGTTTTTT. This sequence encodes CASSAAGGEKLFF.

This clonotype has a handful of counts. The chain carries TRBV27 and TRBJ2-3; the match to TRBD2 covers 11 bases. Trimming removed 6 bases from V and 5 bases from J; junction bases left unmatched: 7. This CDR3 has 15 residues. Germline V lookup: CDR1 MNHEY, CDR2 SMNVEV (reference sequence). The CDR3 reads CASSFLAGGGDTQYF. The DNA for the CDR3 is TGTGCCAGCAGCTTTCTAGCGGGAGGAGGAGATACGCAGTATTTT.

This clonotype was detected a few times. V is TRBV15 and J is TRBJ2-3, with D unclear. V lost 0 bases and J 3 bases, leaving 7 bases between the germline ends. CDR1 is LNHNV and CDR2 is YYDKDF in the germline V gene (reference sequence). CDR3 length equals 14 residues. For the CDR3, the DNA is TGTGCCACCAGCAGAGATTTGGAAACAGATACGCAGTATTTT. This codes for CATSRDLETDTQYF. Full variable domain (rest looked up from reference TRBV15 and TRBJ2-3): DAMVIQNPRYQVTQFGKPVTLSCSQTLNHNVMYWYQQKSSQAPKLLFHYYDKDFNNEADTPDNFQSRRPNTSFCFLDIRSPGLGDTAMYLCATSRDLETDTQYFGPGTRLTVL.

This sequence joins TRBV11-2 and TRBJ1-1; tentatively, D is TRBD1 (5 bases). CDR3 length: 15 residues. V was clipped by 5 bases and J by 1 base, with 14 bases between them. From germline, CDR1 is SGHAT and CDR2 FQNNGV. CDR3 loop: CASSLHLGGNTEAFF. Written as DNA, the CDR3 is TGTGCCAGCAGCCTTCATCTCGGGGGGAACACTGAAGCTTTCTTT.

This clonotype appeared many times. DNA for the CDR3: TGTGCCACCAGCGAGCTGACAGGGAGCTCCTACGAGCAGTACTTC. Its protein is CATSELTGSSYEQYF. The chain links TRBV15 to TRBJ2-7, with TRBD1 identical over 7 bases. J gave up 0 bases and V 5 bases, and 7 bases lay outside the gene matches. CDR1 is LNHNV, CDR2 YYDKDF, per germline (reference sequence). CDR3 length: 15 residues.

This clonotype was found a few times. The chain is built from TRBV7-9 and TRBJ1-1; no clear D. Germline CDR1 reads SEHNR; CDR2 reads FQNEAQ (reference sequence). Trimming stripped 3 bases from V and 4 bases from J, with 6 bases between. The CDR3 extends over 12 amino acids. CDR3 nucleotide sequence: TGTGCCAGCAGCTTCGTTAGCACTGAAGCTTTCTTT. This sequence encodes CASSFVSTEAFF.

A single count supports this clonotype. V is TRBV25-1 and J is TRBJ1-2, with D possibly being TRBD1 (5 bases). CDR1 and CDR2 (germline): MGHDK, SYGVNS. The CDR3 extends over 14 amino acids. V dropped 2 bases and J dropped 7 bases, with 14 bases sitting between them. This CDR3 is CASSEPGETSGYTF. DNA of the CDR3: TGTGCCAGCAGTGAACCGGGGGAGACGAGTGGCTACACCTTC.

The rearrangement joins TRBV10-3 to TRBJ2-5; 9 bases agree with TRBD2. This CDR3 has 14 residues. The germline V gene encodes CDR1 ENHRY and CDR2 SYGVKD. Trimming removed 6 bases from V and 0 bases from J; junction bases left unmatched: 2. The CDR3 spells CAISRLADQETQYF. CDR3 bases: TGTGCCATCAGCCGACTAGCGGACCAAGAGACCCAGTACTTC.

The sample holds a few counts of this clonotype. The chain carries TRBV13 and TRBJ1-5; 7 nucleotides agree with TRBD1. The CDR3 is 14 residues long. CDR1 and CDR2 (germline): PRHDT, FYEKMQ (reference sequence). V shed 5 bases, J shed 8 bases, and the junction held 9 bases outside the gene matches. The chain's CDR3 is CASSLRGVREPQHF. The CDR3 DNA sequence: TGTGCCAGCAGCCTCAGGGGGGTTCGGGAGCCCCAGCATTTT.

This sequence joins TRBV27 and TRBJ2-7; TRBD1 agrees at 7 bases. The V and J ends lost 4 bases and 5 bases, in that order; junction bases with no gene match: 11. CDR1 is MNHEY, CDR2 SMNVEV, per germline (reference sequence). The CDR3 contains 15 residues. The CDR3 sequence: CASSYTGETVNEQYF. The CDR3 nucleotides read TGTGCCAGCAGTTATACAGGGGAGACCGTGAACGAGCAGTACTTC.

This clonotype appeared many times. V gene TRBV15 combines with J gene TRBJ2-3; D is perhaps TRBD1 or TRBD2 (5 bases each). Trimming took off 5 bases at V and 2 bases at J, with 14 bases between the two ends. Germline V gives CDR1 LNHNV, CDR2 YYDKDF (reference sequence). CDR3 size: 15 residues. CDR3 sequence reads: CATSPRDGATDTQYF. The CDR3 region has the DNA TGTGCCACCAGCCCCCGGGACGGAGCCACAGATACGCAGTATTTT. The whole variable domain, remainder taken from reference TRBV15 and TRBJ2-3, is DAMVIQNPRYQVTQFGKPVTLSCSQTLNHNVMYWYQQKSSQAPKLLFHYYDKDFNNEADTPDNFQSRRPNTSFCFLDIRSPGLGDTAMYLCATSPRDGATDTQYFGPGTRLTVL.

This chain uses TRBV7-2 with TRBJ2-7; TRBD2 matches 11 bases. The CDR3 spans 15 residues. Trimming removed 6 bases from V and 2 bases from J; junction bases left unmatched: 6. Germline V CDR1 and CDR2: SGHTA, FQGNSA. This CDR3 is CASRGGLAVTYEQYF. CDR3 nucleotide sequence: TGTGCCAGCAGGGGGGGACTAGCGGTGACCTACGAGCAGTACTTC.

The chain has TRBV6-2 or TRBV6-3 and TRBJ1-1, with 9 nucleotides matching TRBD1. Germline CDR1 is MNHEY and CDR2 is SVGEGT. The J segment lost 1 base and the V segment lost 6 bases, leaving 6 bases of the junction unmatched. The CDR3 is made up of 15 amino acids. The CDR3 is CASRGWTGENTEAFF. CDR3 in DNA: TGTGCCAGCAGGGGTTGGACAGGGGAGAACACTGAAGCTTTCTTT.

Here the CDR3 DNA reads TGTGCCAGCAGCGTAGTCCCCTTTATCTCTGGAAACACCATATATTTT. It specifies CASSVVPFISGNTIYF. The J gene is TRBJ1-3, the V gene TRBV9; D unclear. CDR1 is SGDLS, CDR2 YYNGEE, per germline. CDR3 size: 16 residues. The V gene lost 0 bases and the J gene lost 0 bases, with 10 bases spanning the gap.

This chain connects TRBV24-1 to TRBJ1-2; the D is unclear. V lost 4 bases and J 5 bases, leaving 13 bases between the germline ends. The CDR3 loop spans 14 amino acids. Germline values: CDR1 KGHDR, CDR2 SFDVKD. The CDR3 loop reads CATSDRLKGYGYTF. The CDR3 DNA reads TGTGCCACCAGTGACAGACTTAAGGGATATGGCTACACCTTC.

There are a few counts of this clonotype. J is TRBJ2-3 and V is TRBV7-2; TRBD1 agrees at 7 bases. The CDR3 contains 16 residues. Losses at the gene ends were 5 bases for V and 0 bases for J; bases not matched to a gene: 8. Germline-derived CDR1 and CDR2 are SGHTA and FQGNSA. This CDR3 is CASSVMGQISTDTQYF. The CDR3, as DNA: TGTGCCAGCAGCGTAATGGGACAGATTAGCACAGATACGCAGTATTTT.

This clonotype has just a few counts. V and J are TRBV9 and TRBJ2-5; 10 nucleotides match TRBD2. Germline V gene sequence: CDR1 SGDLS, CDR2 YYNGEE. J was trimmed by 9 bases and V by 4 bases; bases with no gene match: 6. The CDR3 runs 13 residues. The CDR3: CASSPRTSGPQYF. The CDR3 bases are TGTGCCAGCAGCCCCCGGACTAGCGGTCCCCAGTACTTC.

V is TRBV6-6 and J is TRBJ2-5; TRBD1 matches 7 bases. The trim removed 6 bases at V and 9 bases at J, leaving 16 bases unmatched. The CDR3 has 15 amino acids. Germline V gives CDR1 MNHNY, CDR2 SVGAGI (reference sequence). CDR3 amino acids: CASSRERGTEEAQYF. In DNA form, the CDR3 reads TGTGCCAGCAGCAGAGAGAGGGGGACAGAGGAGGCCCAGTACTTC.

The rearrangement joins TRBV7-9 to TRBJ2-1; a possible D gene is TRBD2 (6 bases). V was clipped by 3 bases and J by 13 bases, with 16 bases between them. Germline assignment: CDR1 SEHNR and CDR2 FQNEAQ (reference sequence). This CDR3 region has 13 residues. The CDR3 sequence is CASSLGLGYGQFF. The CDR3 nucleotides read TGTGCCAGCAGCTTGGGACTGGGGTACGGACAGTTCTTC.

The V and J genes are TRBV6-2 or TRBV6-3 and TRBJ2-2, with no clear D. The CDR3 is made up of 14 amino acids. Germline values: CDR1 MNHEY, CDR2 SVGEGT. Trimming stripped 1 base from V and 5 bases from J, with 8 bases between. CDR3 sequence: CASSYWRKTGELFF. CDR3 DNA: TGTGCCAGCAGTTACTGGCGGAAAACCGGGGAGCTGTTTTTT.

This chain links TRBV18 with TRBJ2-3; D is unclear. V shed 3 bases and J shed 6 bases, with 10 bases lying between them. CDR1 is KGHSH, CDR2 LQKENI, per germline. This CDR3 region has 13 residues. CDR3 residues: CASSPIEADTQYF. The CDR3 region has the DNA TGTGCCAGCTCACCGATAGAGGCTGATACGCAGTATTTT.

The CDR3 DNA reads as TGTGCCAGCAGTTCGGGGACAGCCGTCCCAGGTCATGGCTACACCTTC. It specifies CASSSGTAVPGHGYTF. The V and J genes are TRBV27 and TRBJ1-2; 7 nucleotides match TRBD1. In germline, CDR1 is MNHEY, CDR2 SMNVEV (reference sequence). This CDR3 is 16 amino acids long. With 4 bases clipped from V and 6 bases from J, the junction kept 14 bases outside the gene matches.

V is TRBV19 and J is TRBJ1-5; no definite D call. The CDR3 covers 12 residues. Looked up from germline, CDR1 is LNHDA and CDR2 is SQIVND (reference sequence). The V and J ends lost 3 bases and 10 bases respectively, with 10 bases between them. CDR3 protein: CASSIRTSPQHF. CDR3 coding DNA: TGTGCCAGTAGTATTCGGACCTCCCCCCAGCATTTT.

The rearrangement links TRBV20-1 to TRBJ2-5; TRBD1 might be the D (5 bases). Germline CDR1 and CDR2: DFQATT and SNEGSKA (reference sequence). The CDR3 runs to 14 residues. V lost 4 bases and J 0 bases, leaving 12 bases between the germline ends. CDR3 amino acids: CSAKPGHYQETQYF. DNA for the CDR3: TGCAGTGCTAAGCCAGGGCACTACCAAGAGACCCAGTACTTC.

This clonotype was seen only a few times. The chain combines TRBV7-2 with TRBJ2-7; D is uncertain. Germline assignment: CDR1 SGHTA and CDR2 FQGNSA. Trimming removed 5 bases at V and 4 bases at J, with 6 bases between. There are 11 residues in the CDR3. Here the CDR3 reads CASSDQYEQYF. As DNA, the CDR3 is TGTGCCAGCAGCGACCAGTACGAGCAGTACTTC.